This T cell receptor beta chain was recovered during a study of T cell responses to AZD1222 COVID-19 vaccine (dated by TCRdb to the early 2020s). For the study in its entirety: AZD1222 recipients given second doses at about 4 weeks or at about 12 weeks were pooled, since spike-specific TCR depth and breadth were not found to differ between the two schedules. A total of about 230 trial participants underwent TCR sequencing, of whom about 200 received two doses of AZD1222 and about 25 received two doses of the MenACWY control vaccine. Trial participants were enrolled into age subgroups of 18-55, 56-69 and 70-plus years, which contained 148, 28 and 57 TCR-sequenced participants, respectively. Summary of the overall study and its limitations: Because no day 14 peak-response samples were available, repertoires were characterized only after the peak T cell response. Spike-specific TCR breadth and depth rose significantly after two AZD1222 doses compared with day 0 and with MenACWY recipients. Epitopes outside the regions mutated in the B.1.351 and B.1.1.7 variants were reportedly recognized by nearly half of the unique spike-specific TCRs. Vaccine-associated CD4 TCRs spanned the whole spike protein, with dominant responses in regions 160-218 and 743-854. Participants were mostly white British and included more females than males, and it was suggested by the authors that clonal diversity may have been underestimated. Conclusions about previously exposed vaccinees are limited, since just 5 to 7 AZD1222 recipients were seropositive for SARS-CoV-2 at baseline. The 56-69-year group was small, and its depth increase did not reach significance, likely because of low power.

This specimen's time point label, per the study, means: baseline before first vaccination. Samples from vaccinated people were obtained from the UK trials COV001 and COV002, which included a single-blind randomized controlled phase 2/3 trial of AZD1222 (ChAdOx1 nCoV-19) in healthy adults. For TCRbeta chain sequencing, PBMC samples from trial participants were taken at day 0 and at day 28 after the second dose. The CDR3 regions of human TCRbeta chains were analyzed by immunosequencing. Concerning the study's data processing: Repertoire TCRs were checked for matches against a reference library of SARS-CoV-2-specific TCRs that had been generated using the MIRA antigen-specificity platform. Breadth was defined as the fraction of unique TCRs that were SARS-CoV-2-associated, and depth was defined as the fraction of total T cells that were SARS-CoV-2-associated. Using the MIRA data, every spike-specific TCR was mapped to the spike region that the TCR reacted to and assigned to either a CD4 or a CD8 class. Log10-transformed breadth and depth values were compared by one-way ANOVA with Sidak's multiple comparisons tests. This immuneACCESS table, as held by TCRdb, lists in-frame sequences with V and J called but not all clones. Of the missing ones, under half trace to an unresolved V gene in checked studies; the others have no known cause. Clonal size and the V and J genes are those of that table, whereas D and trimming came from the DNA. The sample contains some 140,000 clones, roughly nine tenths of them found a single time. The ten top clones hold approximately 2% of the sample.

Points on this clone: The clone's antigen remains unknown. The record has no base qualities; no much larger clone is one base away.

According to the germline V gene, CDR1 reads SGHAT and CDR2 reads FQNNGV. The CDR3 contains 15 residues, cysteine and phenylalanine counted. Solely the CDR3 DNA is kept, with 45 bases framed from the first base. The germline ends are 12 bases apart after V is trimmed by 4 bases and J by 0 bases. The sequence joins TRBV11-2 to TRBJ1-1, with the D gene uncertain. This specimen was peripheral blood, taken on day 0 of AZD1222 vaccination. The receptor was isolated from an adult in good health. Here is the DNA: TGTGCCAGCAGCTCCAATACAAAAATGAACACTGAAGCTTTCTTT. This encodes CASSSNTKMNTEAFF.